This T cell receptor beta chain was identified during a study of T-cell reconstitution after alpha-beta-depleted transplantation in children. Study observations and caveats: Surviving recipient cells, namely T cells and thymic progenitors, were the source of high day-60 TCRbeta diversity in some patients.

There are a few counts of this clonotype. Its antigen is as yet unknown. Preparation of the TCRbeta library was carried out with unique molecular identifiers. A single record per CDR3 protein comes from TCRdb applying MiXCR to the PCR reads. The sample includes approximately 500,000 distinct CDR3 sequences, 27% of them seen just once. Per germline, CDR1 SGHTA and CDR2 FQGNSA. This CDR3 has 15 residues. Deletions cut 1 base from V and 3 bases from J, with 10 bases between. This receptor was identified in a boy in the first two years of life with Wiskott-Aldrich syndrome, due to receive a stem cell transplant. Material: PBMCs, obtained before TCRalphabeta/CD19-depleted stem cell transplant. This chain links TRBV7-2 with TRBJ1-3, with no clear D. The CDR3 here is CASSLGHAIGNTIYF. CDR3 coding DNA: TGTGCCAGCAGCTTAGGGCACGCTATTGGAAACACCATATATTTT.